This entry is about one T cell receptor beta chain. The CDR3 is 16 amino acids. Germline CDR1 reads SGHTA; CDR2 reads FQGNSA. J gave up 1 base and V 1 base, and 6 bases lay outside the gene matches. The data stem from a study of blood T cell repertoires in COVID-19. Background on the study: Acute-phase and convalescent COVID-19 samples originated in the United States, Italy and Spain.

Among Cohort 3 donors, those recovered had two negative PCRs, clearance, or symptom resolution. Only in-frame clones appear in the TCRdb table, and some are missing; sequencing was by immunoSEQ multiplex PCR. The sample holds some 260,000 clones, about 89% seen once. This TCR derives from a man aged 40-55 years who had recovered from COVID-19. Sequencing was done on a sample of PBMCs or T cells enriched from blood (not recorded which). The V gene is TRBV7-2, the J gene TRBJ2-5, with 7 bases identical to TRBD1. Here the CDR3 DNA reads TGTGCCAGCAGCTTAGGTGGGCCAGGGGGCCAAGAGACCCAGTACTTC. It specifies CASSLGGPGGQETQYF. The full variable domain, in which reference TRBV7-2 and TRBJ2-5 provide the parts outside the CDR3, is GAGVSQSPSNKVTEKGKDVELRCDPISGHTALYWYRQSLGQGLEFLIYFQGNSAPDKSGLPSDRFSAERTGGSVSTLTIQRTQQEDSAVYLCASSLGGPGGQETQYFGPGTRLLVL.